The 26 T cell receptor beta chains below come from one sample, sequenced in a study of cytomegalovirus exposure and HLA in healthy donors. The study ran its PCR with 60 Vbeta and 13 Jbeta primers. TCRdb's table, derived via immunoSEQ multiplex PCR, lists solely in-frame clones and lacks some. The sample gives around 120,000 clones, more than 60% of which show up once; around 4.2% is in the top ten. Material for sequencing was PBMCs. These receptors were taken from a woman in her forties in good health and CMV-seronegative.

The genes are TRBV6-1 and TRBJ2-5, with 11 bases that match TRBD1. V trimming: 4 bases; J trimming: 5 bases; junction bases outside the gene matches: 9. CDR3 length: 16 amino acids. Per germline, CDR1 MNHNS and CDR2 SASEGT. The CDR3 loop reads CASSAIRDRGIETQYF. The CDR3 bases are TGTGCCAGCAGTGCCATCCGGGACAGGGGGATTGAGACCCAGTACTTC.

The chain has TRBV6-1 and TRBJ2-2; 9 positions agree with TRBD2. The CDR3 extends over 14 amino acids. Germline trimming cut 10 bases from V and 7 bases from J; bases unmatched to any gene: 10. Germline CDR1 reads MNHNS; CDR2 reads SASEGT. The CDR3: CATSLSGSGGELFF. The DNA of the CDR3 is TGTGCCACCTCGCTTAGCGGGAGCGGCGGGGAGCTGTTTTTT.

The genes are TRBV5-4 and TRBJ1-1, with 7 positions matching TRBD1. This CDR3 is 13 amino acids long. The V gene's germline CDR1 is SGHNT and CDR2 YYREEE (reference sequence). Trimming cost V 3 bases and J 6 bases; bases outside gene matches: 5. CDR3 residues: CASSSQGVAEAFF. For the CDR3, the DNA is TGTGCCAGCAGCTCTCAGGGGGTCGCTGAAGCTTTCTTT.

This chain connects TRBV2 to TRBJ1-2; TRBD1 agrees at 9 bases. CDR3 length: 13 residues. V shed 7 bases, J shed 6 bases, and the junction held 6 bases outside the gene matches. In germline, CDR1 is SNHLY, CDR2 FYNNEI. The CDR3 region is CASTLDRGDGYTF. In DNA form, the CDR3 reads TGTGCCAGCACCCTTGACAGGGGGGATGGCTACACCTTC.

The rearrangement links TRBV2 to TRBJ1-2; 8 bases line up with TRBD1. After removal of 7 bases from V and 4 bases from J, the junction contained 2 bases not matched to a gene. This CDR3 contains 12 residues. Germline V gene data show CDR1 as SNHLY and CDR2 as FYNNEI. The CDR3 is CASTTGGYGYTF. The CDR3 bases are TGTGCCAGCACAACAGGGGGCTATGGCTACACCTTC.

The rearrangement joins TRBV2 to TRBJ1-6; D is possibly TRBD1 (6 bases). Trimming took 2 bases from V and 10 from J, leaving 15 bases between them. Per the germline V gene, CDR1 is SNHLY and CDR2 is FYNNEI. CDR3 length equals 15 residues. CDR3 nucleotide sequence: TGTGCCAGCAGTGAAAGTGGTCCCACAGGGTCACCCCTCCACTTT. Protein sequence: CASSESGPTGSPLHF. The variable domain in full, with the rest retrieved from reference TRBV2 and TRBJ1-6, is EPEVTQTPSHQVTQMGQEVILRCVPISNHLYFYWYRQILGQKVEFLVSFYNNEISEKSEIFDDQFSVERPDGSNFTLKIRSTKLEDSAMYFCASSESGPTGSPLHFGNGTRLTVT.

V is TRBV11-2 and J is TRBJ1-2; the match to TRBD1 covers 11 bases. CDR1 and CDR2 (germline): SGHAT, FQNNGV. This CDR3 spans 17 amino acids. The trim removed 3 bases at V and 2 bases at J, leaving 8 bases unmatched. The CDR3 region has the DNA TGTGCCAGCAGCTTTAGGGGACAGGGGGTTTTCAACTATGGCTACACCTTC. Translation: CASSFRGQGVFNYGYTF.

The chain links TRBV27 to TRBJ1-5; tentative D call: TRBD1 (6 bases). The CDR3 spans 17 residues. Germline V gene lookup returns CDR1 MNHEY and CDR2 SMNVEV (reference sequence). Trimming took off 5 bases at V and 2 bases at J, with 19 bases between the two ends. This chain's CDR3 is CASSITTGSRGNQPQHF. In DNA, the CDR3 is TGTGCCAGCAGTATAACCACAGGGAGTCGGGGCAATCAGCCCCAGCATTTT.

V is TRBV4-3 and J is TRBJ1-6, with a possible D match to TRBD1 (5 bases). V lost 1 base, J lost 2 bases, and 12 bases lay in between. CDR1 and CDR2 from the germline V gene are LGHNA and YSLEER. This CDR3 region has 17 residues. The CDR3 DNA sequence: TGCGCCAGCAGCCAAGGAGCACCAGGGACCTATAATTCACCCCTCCACTTT. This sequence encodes CASSQGAPGTYNSPLHF.

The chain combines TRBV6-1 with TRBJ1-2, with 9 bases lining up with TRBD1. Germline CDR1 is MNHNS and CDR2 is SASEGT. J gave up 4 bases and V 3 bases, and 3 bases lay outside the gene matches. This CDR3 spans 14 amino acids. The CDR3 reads CASSETTGGYGYTF. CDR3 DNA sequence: TGTGCCAGCAGTGAGACGACAGGGGGCTATGGCTACACCTTC.

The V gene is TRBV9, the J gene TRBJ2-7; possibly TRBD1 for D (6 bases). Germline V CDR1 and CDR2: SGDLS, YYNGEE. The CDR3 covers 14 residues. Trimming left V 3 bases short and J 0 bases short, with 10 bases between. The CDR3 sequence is CASSAGESSYEQYF. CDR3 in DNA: TGTGCCAGCAGCGCAGGGGAGAGCTCCTACGAGCAGTACTTC.

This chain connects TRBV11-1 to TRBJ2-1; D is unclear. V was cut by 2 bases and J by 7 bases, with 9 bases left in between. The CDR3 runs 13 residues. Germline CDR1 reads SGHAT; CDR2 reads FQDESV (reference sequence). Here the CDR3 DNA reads TGTGCCAGCAGCTTACCTGCCAGGAATGAGCAGTTCTTC. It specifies CASSLPARNEQFF.

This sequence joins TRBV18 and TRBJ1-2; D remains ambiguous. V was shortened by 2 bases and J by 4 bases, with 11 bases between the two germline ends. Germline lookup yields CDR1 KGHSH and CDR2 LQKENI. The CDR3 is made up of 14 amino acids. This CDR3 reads CASSPGQDFYGYTF. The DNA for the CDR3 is TGTGCCAGCTCACCAGGGCAGGACTTCTATGGCTACACCTTC.

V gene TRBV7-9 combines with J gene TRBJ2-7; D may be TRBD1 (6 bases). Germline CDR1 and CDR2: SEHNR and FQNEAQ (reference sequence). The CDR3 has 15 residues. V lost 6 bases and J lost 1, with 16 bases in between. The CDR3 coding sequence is TGTGCCAGCAGTCCACGGGACACCCAATCCTACGAGCAGTACTTC. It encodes CASSPRDTQSYEQYF.

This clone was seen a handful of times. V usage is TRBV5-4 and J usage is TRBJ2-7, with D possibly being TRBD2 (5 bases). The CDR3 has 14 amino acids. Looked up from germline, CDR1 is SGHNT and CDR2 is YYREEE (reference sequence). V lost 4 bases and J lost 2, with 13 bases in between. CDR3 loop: CASSSLAKPYEQYF. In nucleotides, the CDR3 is TGTGCCAGCAGCAGTCTAGCAAAACCCTACGAGCAGTACTTC.

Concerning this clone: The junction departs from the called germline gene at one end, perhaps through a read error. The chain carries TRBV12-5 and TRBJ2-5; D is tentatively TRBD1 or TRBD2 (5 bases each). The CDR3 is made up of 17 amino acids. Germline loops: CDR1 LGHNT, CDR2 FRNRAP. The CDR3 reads CASDLRAASDSSETQYF. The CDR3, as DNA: TGTGCTAGTGATTTGCGGGCCGCGTCTGACAGCTCGGAGACCCAGTACTTC. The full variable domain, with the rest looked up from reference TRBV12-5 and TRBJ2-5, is DARVTQTPRHKVTEMGQEVTMRCQPILGHNTVFWYRQTMMQGLELLAYFRNRAPLDDSGMPKDRFSAEMPDATLATLKIQPSEPRDSAVYFCASDLRAASDSSETQYFGPGTRLLVL.

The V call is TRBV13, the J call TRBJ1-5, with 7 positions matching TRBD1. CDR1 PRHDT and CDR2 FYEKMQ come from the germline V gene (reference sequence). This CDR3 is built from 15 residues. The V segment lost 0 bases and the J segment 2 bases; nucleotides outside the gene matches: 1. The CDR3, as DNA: TGTGCCAGCAGCTTAGGACAGGGGCGCAATCAGCCCCAGCATTTT. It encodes CASSLGQGRNQPQHF.

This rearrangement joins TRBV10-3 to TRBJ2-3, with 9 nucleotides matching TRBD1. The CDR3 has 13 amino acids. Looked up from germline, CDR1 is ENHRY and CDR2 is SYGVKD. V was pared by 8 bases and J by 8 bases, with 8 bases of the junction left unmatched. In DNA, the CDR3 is TGTGCCATCGGTGGGACAGGGCCGGGTACGCAGTATTTT. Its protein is CAIGGTGPGTQYF.

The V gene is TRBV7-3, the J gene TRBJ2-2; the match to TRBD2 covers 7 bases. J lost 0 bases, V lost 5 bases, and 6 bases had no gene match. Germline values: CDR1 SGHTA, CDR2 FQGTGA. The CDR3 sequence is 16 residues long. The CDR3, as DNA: TGTGCCAGCAGCAGCGGGGTGGGTCCGAACACCGGGGAGCTGTTTTTT. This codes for CASSSGVGPNTGELFF.

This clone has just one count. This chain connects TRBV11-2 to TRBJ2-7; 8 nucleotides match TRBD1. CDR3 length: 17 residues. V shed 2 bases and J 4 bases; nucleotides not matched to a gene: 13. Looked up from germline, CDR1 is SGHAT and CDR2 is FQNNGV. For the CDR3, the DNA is TGTGCCAGCAGCTTAATAGCCACCGGGACAGGTTTTTACGAGCAGTACTTC. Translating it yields CASSLIATGTGFYEQYF.

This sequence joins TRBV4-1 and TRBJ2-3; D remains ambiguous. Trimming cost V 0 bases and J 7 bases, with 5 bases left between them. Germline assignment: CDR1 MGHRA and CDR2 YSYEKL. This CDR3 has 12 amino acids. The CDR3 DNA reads TGCGCCAGCAGCCAAGATCTCTATACGCAGTATTTT. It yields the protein CASSQDLYTQYF.

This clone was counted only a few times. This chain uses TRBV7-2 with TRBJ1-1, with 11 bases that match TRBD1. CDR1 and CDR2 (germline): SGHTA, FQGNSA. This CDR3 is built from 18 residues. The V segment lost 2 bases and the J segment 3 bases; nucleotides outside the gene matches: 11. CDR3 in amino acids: CASSLSPKDRGHDTEAFF. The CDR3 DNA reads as TGTGCCAGCAGCTTATCCCCCAAGGACAGGGGGCATGACACTGAAGCTTTCTTT.

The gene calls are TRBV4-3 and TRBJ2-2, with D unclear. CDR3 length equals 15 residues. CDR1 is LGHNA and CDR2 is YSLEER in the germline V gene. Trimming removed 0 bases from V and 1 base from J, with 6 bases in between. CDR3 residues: CASSQEFLNTGELFF. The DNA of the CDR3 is TGCGCCAGCAGCCAAGAATTCCTGAACACCGGGGAGCTGTTTTTT.

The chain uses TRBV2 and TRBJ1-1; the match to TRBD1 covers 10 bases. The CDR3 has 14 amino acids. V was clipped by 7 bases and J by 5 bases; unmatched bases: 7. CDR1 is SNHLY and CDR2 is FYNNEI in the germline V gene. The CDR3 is CASTDRGLGTEAFF. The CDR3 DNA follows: TGTGCCAGCACCGACAGGGGGCTAGGGACTGAAGCTTTCTTT. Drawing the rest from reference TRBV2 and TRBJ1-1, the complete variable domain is EPEVTQTPSHQVTQMGQEVILRCVPISNHLYFYWYRQILGQKVEFLVSFYNNEISEKSEIFDDQFSVERPDGSNFTLKIRSTKLEDSAMYFCASTDRGLGTEAFFGQGTRLTVV.

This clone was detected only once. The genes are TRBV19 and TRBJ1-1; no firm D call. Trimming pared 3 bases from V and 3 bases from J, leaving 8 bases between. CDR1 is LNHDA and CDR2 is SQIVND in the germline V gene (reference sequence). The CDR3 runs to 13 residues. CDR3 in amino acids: CASSMVRDTEAFF. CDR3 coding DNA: TGTGCCAGTAGTATGGTCCGGGACACTGAAGCTTTCTTT.

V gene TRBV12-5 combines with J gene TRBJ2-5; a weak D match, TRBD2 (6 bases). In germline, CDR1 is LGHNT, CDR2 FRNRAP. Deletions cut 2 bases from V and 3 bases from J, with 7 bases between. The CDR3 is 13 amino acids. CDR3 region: CASGLTGEETQYF. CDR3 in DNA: TGTGCTAGTGGTTTGACGGGGGAAGAGACCCAGTACTTC.